The 32 T cell receptor beta chains in this list originate from one sample, sequenced in a study of T cell repertoires in cytomegalovirus infection. TCRdb re-derived calls from the reads in MiXCR, one entry per CDR3 protein. This table holds almost 550,000 distinct CDR3 sequences, 15% to 20% found once. The sequenced material came from CD8+ T cells from PBMCs. The receptors originated from a human donor in good health (CMV status not recorded). Some clones in this sample may be carry-over from other donors' samples.

This clonotype was seen only a few times. The chain employs TRBV6-2 or TRBV6-3 and TRBJ2-3, with 7 nucleotides matching TRBD1. The V gene's germline CDR1 is MNHEY and CDR2 SVGEGT. The J segment lost 3 bases and the V segment lost 2 bases, leaving 17 bases of the junction unmatched. The CDR3 covers 19 residues. This chain's CDR3 is CASSYGPLLSRGPTDTQYF. The CDR3 DNA sequence: TGTGCCAGCAGTTACGGTCCCCTATTATCTAGGGGGCCGACAGATACGCAGTATTTT.

This clonotype was counted many times. The genes are TRBV7-8 and TRBJ1-2; 8 nucleotides match TRBD1. Germline V lookup: CDR1 SGHVS, CDR2 FQNEAQ. Trimming removed 7 bases from V and 5 bases from J; junction bases left unmatched: 12. The CDR3 has 15 amino acids. The CDR3 sequence: CASTNSGGGMYGYTF. The CDR3 DNA is TGTGCCAGCACCAACTCAGGGGGCGGCATGTATGGCTACACCTTC.

This clonotype was counted ten times or more. The V and J genes are TRBV19 and TRBJ1-1, with D unresolved. Trimming shortened V by 4 bases and J by 1 base, and 7 bases separated the two germline ends. The germline gives CDR1 LNHDA, CDR2 SQIVND (reference sequence). The length of the CDR3 is 13 residues. DNA of the CDR3: TGTGCCAGTAGTACTTTGGGGAACACTGAAGCTTTCTTT. Its protein is CASSTLGNTEAFF. Based on the CDR3 plus reference TRBV19 and TRBJ1-1, the full variable domain is DGGITQSPKYLFRKEGQNVTLSCEQNLNHDAMYWYRQDPGQGLRLIYYSQIVNDFQKGDIAEGYSVSREKKESFPLTVTSAQKNPTAFYLCASSTLGNTEAFFGQGTRLTVV.

This clonotype was recorded at least ten times. The CDR3 reads CASRGTTGDVEQYF. The CDR3 region has the DNA TGTGCCAGCAGGGGGACGACAGGGGACGTCGAGCAGTACTTC. This chain joins TRBV27 and TRBJ2-7, with 8 positions matching TRBD1. The CDR3 consists of 14 residues. Germline V gene lookup returns CDR1 MNHEY and CDR2 SMNVEV (reference sequence). V dropped 6 bases and J dropped 6; count of bases not matched to a gene: 10.

The gene calls are TRBV10-2 and TRBJ1-1, with 9 bases fitting TRBD1. Germline lookup yields CDR1 WSHSY and CDR2 SAAADI. With V trimmed by 2 bases and J by 1 base, 11 bases remained unmatched. The CDR3 is 18 amino acids. The DNA for the CDR3 is TGCGCCAGCAGTGAGACATGGATTACAGGGGGCGAGAACACTGAAGCTTTCTTT. Translating gives CASSETWITGGENTEAFF.

Note on this clonotype: A much larger clone sits a single nucleotide away, making a read error possible. The chain carries TRBV7-3 and TRBJ2-2, with 8 bases matching TRBD2. Germline V CDR1 and CDR2: SGHTA, FQGTGA. The CDR3 is 18 residues long. V lost 5 bases and J lost 5; bases outside the gene matches: 16. The CDR3 spells CASSAIAGSATRTGELFF. The CDR3 DNA sequence: TGTGCCAGCAGCGCTATAGCGGGGAGTGCTACAAGGACCGGGGAGCTGTTTTTT.

This chain uses TRBV7-3 with TRBJ2-1; no clear D. Trimming took off 5 bases at V and 0 bases at J, with 20 bases between the two ends. CDR3 length: 18 amino acids. Germline V lookup: CDR1 SGHTA, CDR2 FQGTGA. Here the CDR3 DNA reads TGTGCCAGCAGCATCCCCGCGGTCCCGGTGGGCTCCTACAATGAGCAGTTCTTC. Translated: CASSIPAVPVGSYNEQFF.

There are many counts of this clonotype. The V call is TRBV6-5, the J call TRBJ2-7, with a weak D call TRBD1 (5 bases). CDR3 size: 15 residues. Germline V gene sequence: CDR1 MNHEY, CDR2 SVGAGI. Trimming shortened V by 2 bases and J by 2 bases, and 13 bases separated the two germline ends. CDR3 sequence reads: CASSYNQGRPYEQYF. As DNA, the CDR3 is TGTGCCAGCAGTTACAATCAGGGTAGACCCTACGAGCAGTACTTC.

The V gene is TRBV10-2, the J gene TRBJ2-7, with D possibly being TRBD1 (5 bases). The V and J ends lost 2 bases and 2 bases respectively, with 7 bases between them. Germline assignment: CDR1 WSHSY and CDR2 SAAADI. This CDR3 region has 13 residues. The DNA of the CDR3 is TGCGCCAGCAGTGAGCAGGGCCCCTACGAGCAGTACTTC. Its protein is CASSEQGPYEQYF.

This clonotype was observed at least ten times. In nucleotides, the CDR3 is TGTGCCAGCAGCCAACTTCAGGGTAGGACTGAAGCTTTCTTT. Its protein product is CASSQLQGRTEAFF. The rearrangement links TRBV7-9 to TRBJ1-1, with D tentatively TRBD1 (5 bases). With 5 bases removed from V and 5 bases from J, the gap between germline ends came to 15 bases. This CDR3 has 14 amino acids. Germline CDR1 is SEHNR and CDR2 is FQNEAQ (reference sequence).

This sequence joins TRBV2 and TRBJ2-7; D gene uncertain. This CDR3 comprises 14 residues. V lost 3 bases to trimming and J lost 0 bases, with 9 bases between them. Germline V CDR1 and CDR2: SNHLY, FYNNEI. The CDR3 DNA follows: TGTGCCAGCAGTGATGGGGATCTCTCCTACGAGCAGTACTTC. It codes for CASSDGDLSYEQYF.

The chain recombines TRBV6-1 with TRBJ2-7; 9 bases are shared with TRBD1. The CDR3 extends over 15 amino acids. With V trimmed by 6 bases and J by 0 bases, 6 bases remained unmatched. Germline assignment: CDR1 MNHNS and CDR2 SASEGT. The CDR3 protein is CASSLHRGLSYEQYF. The CDR3 coding sequence is TGTGCCAGCAGCCTCCACAGGGGGCTCTCCTACGAGCAGTACTTC.

This clonotype was observed at least ten times. The chain has TRBV12-3 or TRBV12-4 and TRBJ1-6, with D possibly being TRBD1 (5 bases). V was pared by 6 bases and J by 8 bases, with 11 bases between. The CDR3 spans 13 residues. The CDR3 DNA reads TGTGCCAGCAGCTCCGGGGGTTATTCACCCCTCCACTTT. This codes for CASSSGGYSPLHF.

This clonotype was seen at least ten times. The chain uses TRBV11-2 and TRBJ1-3; a possible D gene is TRBD1 (5 bases). Germline CDR1 and CDR2: SGHAT and FQNNGV. The CDR3 totals 16 residues. Trimming stripped 1 base from V and 0 bases from J, with 10 bases between. The CDR3 protein is CASSLGGGFSGNTIYF. DNA for the CDR3: TGTGCCAGCAGCTTAGGGGGCGGCTTCTCTGGAAACACCATATATTTT.

This chain uses TRBV5-1 with TRBJ2-1; TRBD2 agrees at 7 bases. J was trimmed by 0 bases and V by 7 bases; bases with no gene match: 7. Germline values: CDR1 SGHRS, CDR2 YFSETQ. The CDR3 totals 15 residues. This chain's CDR3 is CASEVGGSSYNEQFF. DNA of the CDR3: TGCGCCAGCGAGGTGGGCGGGAGCTCCTACAATGAGCAGTTCTTC.

The CDR3 loop reads CASRQGADEKLFF. The DNA of the CDR3 is TGCGCCAGCAGACAGGGGGCGGATGAAAAACTGTTTTTT. V is TRBV4-1 and J is TRBJ1-4; TRBD1 matches 9 bases. V lost 6 bases and J lost 6; bases outside the gene matches: 2. From germline, CDR1 is MGHRA and CDR2 YSYEKL. The CDR3 consists of 13 residues.

The chain uses TRBV27 and TRBJ2-7, with a possible D match to TRBD1 (5 bases). CDR1 is MNHEY, CDR2 SMNVEV, per germline (reference sequence). With 2 bases removed from V and 0 bases from J, the gap between germline ends came to 8 bases. CDR3 length: 14 residues. CDR3 amino acids: CASSLGAASYEQYF. In nucleotides, the CDR3 is TGTGCCAGCAGTTTAGGGGCCGCCTCCTACGAGCAGTACTTC.

This clonotype was seen repeatedly, ten times or more. The V gene is TRBV11-1, the J gene TRBJ1-2; D gene unclear. The CDR3 totals 13 residues. The V gene's germline CDR1 is SGHAT and CDR2 FQDESV (reference sequence). The V end was cut by 2 bases, the J end by 4 bases, with 8 bases between. The CDR3 DNA reads TGTGCCAGCAGCTTACAGAACCTCTATGGCTACACCTTC. Its protein is CASSLQNLYGYTF.

The table lists this clonotype with a few counts. This chain connects TRBV13 to TRBJ2-4; 7 bases are a match to TRBD1. CDR3 size: 14 residues. Germline V gene sequence: CDR1 PRHDT, CDR2 FYEKMQ (reference sequence). With V trimmed by 5 bases and J by 6 bases, 7 bases remained unmatched. In DNA, the CDR3 is TGTGCCAGCAGCCCGCCAGGGGACAGAAACATTCAGTACTTC. Translated, it gives CASSPPGDRNIQYF.

CDR3 nucleotide sequence: TGTGCCAGCAGGACCGGGACAGGGACGGCAACTAATGAAAAACTGTTTTTT. Translating it yields CASRTGTGTATNEKLFF. The chain has TRBV28 and TRBJ1-4, with 9 bases aligning to TRBD1. V shed 6 bases and J 0 bases; nucleotides not matched to a gene: 8. The length of the CDR3 is 17 residues. Germline lookup yields CDR1 MDHEN and CDR2 SYDVKM.

This clonotype was observed many times. This chain joins TRBV20-1 and TRBJ1-1; 8 positions match TRBD1. The CDR3 length is 15 residues. Germline values: CDR1 DFQATT, CDR2 SNEGSKA (reference sequence). V dropped 2 bases and J dropped 1; count of bases not matched to a gene: 6. CDR3 nucleotide sequence: TGCAGTGCTAGACCCGAGACAGGGGCGAACACTGAAGCTTTCTTT. Translated, it gives CSARPETGANTEAFF.

The table lists this clonotype with many counts. The chain links TRBV12-3 or TRBV12-4 to TRBJ1-2, with D unresolved. Trimming pared 3 bases from V and 0 bases from J, leaving 8 bases between. The CDR3 totals 14 residues. The DNA of the CDR3 is TGTGCCAGCAGTTTGGGTCCCCCTAACTATGGCTACACCTTC. Its protein product is CASSLGPPNYGYTF.

In this sample, this clonotype turned up many times. V and J are TRBV7-9 and TRBJ2-5; D is undetermined. The CDR3 is made up of 13 amino acids. Germline-derived CDR1 and CDR2 are SEHNR and FQNEAQ (reference sequence). Trimming pared 4 bases from V and 5 bases from J, leaving 11 bases between. CDR3 sequence: CASSSGPDETQYF. DNA of the CDR3: TGTGCCAGCAGCTCCGGACCCGATGAGACCCAGTACTTC. Filled out from reference TRBV7-9 and TRBJ2-5, the complete variable domain reads DTGVSQNPRHKITKRGQNVTFRCDPISEHNRLYWYRQTLGQGPEFLTYFQNEAQLEKSRLLSDRFSAERPKGSFSTLEIQRTEQGDSAMYLCASSSGPDETQYFGPGTRLLVL.

This chain connects TRBV30 to TRBJ2-2, with TRBD1 matching over 10 bases. Germline V lookup: CDR1 GTSNPN, CDR2 SVGIG (reference sequence). Losses at the gene ends were 2 bases for V and 6 bases for J; bases not matched to a gene: 3. The CDR3 covers 14 residues. The CDR3 region is CAWSKGQGAGELFF. CDR3 in DNA: TGTGCCTGGAGTAAAGGACAGGGGGCCGGGGAGCTGTTTTTT.

The table lists this clonotype with many counts. The chain has TRBV7-9 and TRBJ2-1; 7 positions agree with TRBD2. This CDR3 has 15 amino acids. Germline CDR1 is SEHNR and CDR2 is FQNEAQ (reference sequence). Trimming cost V 5 bases and J 1 base; bases outside gene matches: 5. The CDR3 DNA sequence: TGTGCCAGCAGCCCCTCAGCGGGATCCTACAATGAGCAGTTCTTC. It is translated as CASSPSAGSYNEQFF.

This clonotype has at least ten counts. This chain joins TRBV7-8 and TRBJ2-5, with 11 bases identical to TRBD2. This CDR3 has 18 amino acids. Unmatched junction bases numbered 9, after V lost 2 bases and J lost 1 base. The germline V gene has CDR1 SGHVS and CDR2 FQNEAQ. The CDR3: CASSLSLLAGAVQETQYF. Here the CDR3 DNA reads TGTGCCAGCAGCTTAAGTCTACTAGCGGGGGCCGTCCAAGAGACCCAGTACTTC.

The V and J genes are TRBV9 and TRBJ1-2; the match to TRBD1 covers 9 bases. J gave up 4 bases and V 0 bases, and 4 bases lay outside the gene matches. In germline, CDR1 is SGDLS, CDR2 YYNGEE. The CDR3 runs 15 residues. The CDR3 DNA sequence: TGTGCCAGCAGCGTAGGGGACAGGGATGCCTATGGCTACACCTTC. Protein: CASSVGDRDAYGYTF.

This clonotype was picked up many times. The chain uses TRBV7-2 and TRBJ1-1, with a tentative D call TRBD1 (6 bases). There are 16 residues in the CDR3. Germline CDR1 and CDR2: SGHTA and FQGNSA. Trimming pared 2 bases from V and 2 bases from J, leaving 15 bases between. This CDR3 is CASSLRGITANTEAFF. CDR3 in DNA: TGTGCCAGCAGCTTAAGGGGGATTACAGCAAACACTGAAGCTTTCTTT.

The table lists this clonotype with many counts. The CDR3 bases are TGTGCCATCAGTGATCCCGGGACTAGCGGGGGGGCCACAGATACGCAGTATTTT. Its protein product is CAISDPGTSGGATDTQYF. V gene TRBV10-3 combines with J gene TRBJ2-3; TRBD2 agrees at 16 bases. Germline CDR1 is ENHRY and CDR2 is SYGVKD. This CDR3 comprises 18 residues. V lost 3 bases, J lost 2 bases, and 5 bases stayed unmatched.

The chain uses TRBV4-1 and TRBJ2-1; D is unclear. V shed 1 base and J shed 10 bases, with 5 bases lying between them. Germline values: CDR1 MGHRA, CDR2 YSYEKL. There are 11 residues in the CDR3. DNA of the CDR3: TGCGCCAGCAGCCAAGGAACAGAGCAGTTCTTC. This translates into CASSQGTEQFF.

This clonotype was observed many times. J is TRBJ2-3 and V is TRBV27; D uncertain. CDR3 size: 16 residues. CDR1 is MNHEY and CDR2 is SMNVEV in the germline V gene (reference sequence). The V end lost 0 bases, the J end lost 0 bases, and 10 bases lay between the germline ends. The CDR3 sequence: CASSLSATLSTDTQYF. The CDR3 coding sequence is TGTGCCAGCAGTTTATCGGCCACACTAAGCACAGATACGCAGTATTTT.

V and J are TRBV4-1 and TRBJ2-7; D is tentatively TRBD1 or TRBD2 (5 bases each). Germline CDR1 reads MGHRA; CDR2 reads YSYEKL. The CDR3 has 15 amino acids. Trimming took off 0 bases at V and 1 base at J, with 10 bases between the two ends. The CDR3 bases are TGCGCCAGCAGCCAAGACGCAGGGAGATCCTACGAGCAGTACTTC. Translating it yields CASSQDAGRSYEQYF.